Below, 23 T cell receptor beta chains from the same sample are listed, as sequenced in a study of vaccination effects on CD4 cells after COVID-19. Using immunoSEQ multiplex PCR, the repertoire was profiled, and TCRdb retains in-frame clones only, with some absent. The table has around 30,000 clones, around 67% seen once. No cognate antigen is known for these TCRs. Viral peptide pool expansion of antigen-specific CD4+ T cells preceded sequencing in the ViraFEST assay. Investigators separated out CD4+ T cells once approximately 11 days of culture had passed. Each participant was given two doses of one vaccine (BNT162b2 or mRNA-1273). The sequences come from CD4+ T cells from PBMCs cultured with HCoV-229E spike peptides, collected after COVID-19 vaccination. These receptors all stem from a human donor who received a COVID-19 vaccine.

V is TRBV18 and J is TRBJ2-1; 7 bases are a match to TRBD1. This CDR3 comprises 13 residues. The junction had 1 base not matched to a gene; V was cut back by 3 bases and J by 5 bases. Per germline, CDR1 KGHSH and CDR2 LQKENI. CDR3 protein: CASSPGQNNEQFF. CDR3 DNA sequence: TGTGCCAGCTCACCGGGACAGAACAATGAGCAGTTCTTC.

The V gene is TRBV29-1, the J gene TRBJ2-1; TRBD1 might be the D (5 bases). Germline CDR1 reads SQVTM; CDR2 reads ANQGSEA. V was trimmed by 6 bases and J by 1 base, leaving 10 bases between them. The CDR3 is 13 amino acids. Here the CDR3 reads CSVDNFSYNEQFF. In DNA, the CDR3 is TGCAGCGTGGACAATTTTTCCTACAATGAGCAGTTCTTC.

This chain links TRBV4-1 with TRBJ1-1; TRBD1 matches 8 bases. CDR1 MGHRA and CDR2 YSYEKL come from the germline V gene. CDR3 length: 17 residues. The V and J ends lost 0 bases and 0 bases, in that order; junction bases with no gene match: 6. Here the CDR3 reads CASSQEDRVFMNTEAFF. As DNA, the CDR3 is TGCGCCAGCAGCCAAGAGGACAGGGTTTTCATGAACACTGAAGCTTTCTTT.

This clone was seen only a few times. The CDR3 region has the DNA TGTGCCAGCAGTCTGAAGAACAAAACATCAAGGGACCGCACGTCCTACGAGCAGTACTTC. This sequence encodes CASSLKNKTSRDRTSYEQYF. The chain joins TRBV6-2 or TRBV6-3 to TRBJ2-7, with D tentatively TRBD1 or TRBD2 (5 bases each). The V and J ends lost 5 bases and 1 base respectively, with 30 bases between them. The V gene's germline CDR1 is MNHEY and CDR2 SVGEGT. CDR3 length: 20 amino acids.

This clone has only one observation. This rearrangement joins TRBV5-1 to TRBJ1-6; 10 nucleotides line up with TRBD1. The junction had 8 bases not matched to a gene; V was cut back by 4 bases and J by 7 bases. Germline V gene lookup returns CDR1 SGHRS and CDR2 YFSETQ. There are 16 residues in the CDR3. This CDR3 reads CASSLHPGQGNSPLHF. The CDR3 DNA reads as TGCGCCAGCAGCCTCCACCCGGGACAGGGGAATTCACCCCTCCACTTT. Full variable domain (outside the CDR3, taken from reference TRBV5-1 and TRBJ1-6): KAGVTQTPRYLIKTRGQQVTLSCSPISGHRSVSWYQQTPGQGLQFLFEYFSETQRNKGNFPGRFSGRQFSNSRSEMNVSTLELGDSALYLCASSLHPGQGNSPLHFGNGTRLTVT.

V and J are TRBV6-5 and TRBJ2-7, with D perhaps TRBD2 (6 bases). V lost 11 bases, J lost 2 bases, and 19 bases lay in between. CDR1 is MNHEY, CDR2 SVGAGI, per germline. CDR3 length equals 14 residues. The CDR3 nucleotides read TGTGCCCAAGAGGGGCTAGCGAAAACCTACGAGCAGTACTTC. Protein: CAQEGLAKTYEQYF.

The chain employs TRBV2 and TRBJ2-7; D ambiguous. The V gene lost 4 bases and the J gene lost 2 bases, with 12 bases spanning the gap. This CDR3 is 14 amino acids long. The germline V gene has CDR1 SNHLY and CDR2 FYNNEI. CDR3 protein: CASSAPITTYEQYF. The CDR3 DNA sequence: TGTGCCAGCAGTGCGCCCATTACAACCTACGAGCAGTACTTC.

The chain has TRBV7-8 and TRBJ2-1; no reliable D call. CDR3 length: 15 residues. Between the trimmed V and J ends, which lost 0 bases and 5 bases, there was a span of 11 bases. Germline CDR1 reads SGHVS; CDR2 reads FQNEAQ. CDR3 amino acids: CASSLARIRNNEQFF. CDR3 DNA: TGTGCCAGCAGCTTAGCGCGCATTAGGAACAATGAGCAGTTCTTC.

This chain uses TRBV30 with TRBJ1-2; 8 bases agree with TRBD1. Per germline, CDR1 GTSNPN and CDR2 SVGIG (reference sequence). The CDR3 extends over 11 amino acids. Unmatched junction bases numbered 4, after V lost 5 bases and J lost 8 bases. The CDR3 region has the DNA TGTGCCTGGGGTCCAGGGGGCGGCTACACCTTC. Amino acid sequence: CAWGPGGGYTF.

The rearrangement uses TRBV20-1 and TRBJ1-5, with D uncertain. CDR3 length: 14 residues. The V and J ends lost 3 bases and 2 bases respectively, with 11 bases between them. Germline CDR1 is DFQATT and CDR2 is SNEGSKA (reference sequence). The CDR3 coding sequence is TGCAGTGCTAGTCCCGACGGGGGCAATCAGCCCCAGCATTTT. This sequence encodes CSASPDGGNQPQHF.

V is TRBV4-2 and J is TRBJ1-5; possible D gene TRBD1, 5 bases. Germline-derived CDR1 and CDR2 are LGHNA and YNFKEQ. The CDR3 is 14 residues long. Trimming stripped 0 bases from V and 7 bases from J, with 10 bases between. The CDR3 region has the DNA TGTGCCAGCAGCCAAGATATGGGGGAGCAGCCCCAGCATTTT. It encodes CASSQDMGEQPQHF.

This clone was observed a few times. The gene calls are TRBV6-5 and TRBJ1-1; TRBD1 matches at 7 bases. The CDR3 runs 14 residues. Looked up from germline, CDR1 is MNHEY and CDR2 is SVGAGI. V was pared by 5 bases and J by 1 base, with 4 bases of the junction left unmatched. The DNA for the CDR3 is TGTGCCAGCAGTCCTACAGGGGAGAACACTGAAGCTTTCTTT. Translated, it gives CASSPTGENTEAFF.

The rearrangement joins TRBV18 to TRBJ1-1; unclear D gene. V dropped 0 bases and J dropped 11 bases, with 16 bases sitting between them. CDR1 is KGHSH and CDR2 is LQKENI in the germline V gene. This CDR3 comprises 14 residues. CDR3 coding DNA: TGTGCCAGCTCACCACCTAGCGGACCGGTATCGGCTTTCTTT. This codes for CASSPPSGPVSAFF. The full variable domain, its missing parts supplied by reference TRBV18 and TRBJ1-1, is NAGVMQNPRHLVRRRGQEARLRCSPMKGHSHVYWYRQLPEEGLKFMVYLQKENIIDESGMPKERFSAEFPKEGPSILRIQQVVRGDSAAYFCASSPPSGPVSAFFGQGTRLTVV.

The chain employs TRBV3-1 (or the pseudogene TRBV3-2) and TRBJ2-1, with D hard to call. With 4 bases removed from V and 6 bases from J, the gap between germline ends came to 10 bases. Germline CDR1 LGHDT, CDR2 YNNKEL (reference sequence). This CDR3 has 13 amino acids. CDR3 sequence: CASSLQMGNEQFF. The CDR3 DNA is TGTGCCAGCAGCCTTCAAATGGGCAATGAGCAGTTCTTC.

The chain carries TRBV7-8 and TRBJ1-5, with TRBD1 identical over 9 bases. Germline trimming cut 4 bases from V and 5 bases from J; bases unmatched to any gene: 6. Germline lookup yields CDR1 SGHVS and CDR2 FQNEAQ. This CDR3 has 15 residues. CDR3 nucleotide sequence: TGTGCCAGCAGCTCGGGACAGGGCTCATATCAGCCCCAGCATTTT. Translating gives CASSSGQGSYQPQHF.

The chain employs TRBV19 and TRBJ2-5; D may be TRBD1 or TRBD2 (5 bases each). Trimming shortened V by 3 bases and J by 5 bases, and 10 bases separated the two germline ends. CDR3 length: 13 residues. CDR1 and CDR2 (germline): LNHDA, SQIVND (reference sequence). CDR3: CASSIVGAETQYF. In nucleotides, the CDR3 is TGTGCCAGTAGTATTGTCGGGGCTGAGACCCAGTACTTC.

The gene calls are TRBV27 and TRBJ2-2; 9 bases map to TRBD1. Germline assignment: CDR1 MNHEY and CDR2 SMNVEV (reference sequence). V dropped 6 bases and J dropped 5; count of bases not matched to a gene: 4. The CDR3 length is 14 residues. CDR3 protein: CASRHRGRTGELFF. The CDR3 DNA follows: TGTGCCAGCAGGCACAGGGGGCGGACCGGGGAGCTGTTTTTT.

J is TRBJ1-2 and V is TRBV18; TRBD1 matches at 7 bases. The CDR3 contains 16 residues. Germline V gene sequence: CDR1 KGHSH, CDR2 LQKENI. The J segment lost 0 bases and the V segment lost 4 bases, leaving 8 bases of the junction unmatched. The CDR3 region has the DNA TGTGCCAGCTCACATGATACCGGGACAGCTAACTATGGCTACACCTTC. It yields the protein CASSHDTGTANYGYTF.

This clone has just a few counts. The chain recombines TRBV10-1 with TRBJ2-4; perhaps TRBD2 as D (6 bases). CDR1 and CDR2 (germline): WNHNN, SYGVQD (reference sequence). The ends were cut back, 4 bases at V and 7 bases at J, with 11 bases in the middle. The CDR3 loop spans 13 amino acids. The CDR3 nucleotides read TGCGCCAGCAGTGCCGGGGGAAGGAACATTCAGTACTTC. Its protein is CASSAGGRNIQYF.

As for this clone: One end of the junction does not line up with germline, which may come from a read error. The chain employs TRBV2 and TRBJ2-3; TRBD1 matches 8 bases. The CDR3 covers 15 residues. Per the germline V gene, CDR1 is SNHLY and CDR2 is FYNNEI. In DNA form, the CDR3 reads TGTGCCAGCAGGGGACAGGCGTTCCTCACATATACGCAGTATTTT. It is translated as CASRGQAFLTYTQYF. Full variable domain (missing parts from reference TRBV2 and TRBJ2-3): EPEVTQTPSHQVTQMGQEVILRCVPISNHLYFYWYRQILGQKVEFLVSFYNNEISEKSEIFDDQFSVERPDGSNFTLKIRSTKLEDSAMYFCASRGQAFLTYTQYFGPGTRLTVL.

For the CDR3, the DNA is TGTGCCAGCAGCTTGCAAGGGAGGAATGAAAAACTGTTTTTT. The encoded protein is CASSLQGRNEKLFF. The chain recombines TRBV5-6 with TRBJ1-4; no definite D call. The CDR3 length is 14 residues. The germline gives CDR1 SGHDT, CDR2 YYEEEE. V shed 1 base and J shed 5 bases, with 9 bases lying between them.

This chain links TRBV6-5 with TRBJ1-5; 10 bases are shared with TRBD1. Germline assignment: CDR1 MNHEY and CDR2 SVGAGI. The CDR3 is made up of 16 amino acids. V lost 4 bases, J lost 3 bases, and 6 bases stayed unmatched. DNA for the CDR3: TGTGCCAGCAGTTCCCGGACAGGGGGATTCAATCAGCCCCAGCATTTT. Protein sequence: CASSSRTGGFNQPQHF.

This clone has a single count. The V and J genes are TRBV27 and TRBJ1-1; D remains unclear. CDR1 is MNHEY and CDR2 is SMNVEV in the germline V gene (reference sequence). Trimming cost V 3 bases and J 0 bases, with 11 bases left between them. The CDR3 spans 15 residues. The CDR3 reads CASSFQGDMNTEAFF. The CDR3 nucleotides are TGTGCCAGCAGTTTCCAAGGTGACATGAACACTGAAGCTTTCTTT.